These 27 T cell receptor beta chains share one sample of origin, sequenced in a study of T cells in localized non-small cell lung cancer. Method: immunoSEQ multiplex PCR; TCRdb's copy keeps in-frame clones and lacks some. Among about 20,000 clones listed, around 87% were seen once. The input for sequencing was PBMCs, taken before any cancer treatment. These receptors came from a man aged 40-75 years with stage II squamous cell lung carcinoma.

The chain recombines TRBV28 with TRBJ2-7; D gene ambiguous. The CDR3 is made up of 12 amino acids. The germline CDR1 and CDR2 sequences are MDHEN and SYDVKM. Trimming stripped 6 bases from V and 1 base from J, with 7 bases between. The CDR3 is CASSYASYEQYF. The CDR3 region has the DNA TGTGCCAGCAGCTACGCGTCCTACGAGCAGTACTTC.

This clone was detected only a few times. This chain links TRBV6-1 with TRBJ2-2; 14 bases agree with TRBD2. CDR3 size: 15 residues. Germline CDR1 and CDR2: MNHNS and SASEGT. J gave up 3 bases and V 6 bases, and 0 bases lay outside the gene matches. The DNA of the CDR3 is TGTGCCAGCAGGGGACTAGCGGGAGACACCGGGGAGCTGTTTTTT. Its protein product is CASRGLAGDTGELFF.

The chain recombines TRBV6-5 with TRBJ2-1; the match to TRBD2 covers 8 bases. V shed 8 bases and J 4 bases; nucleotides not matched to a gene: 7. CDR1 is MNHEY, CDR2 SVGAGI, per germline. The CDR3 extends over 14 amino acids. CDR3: CASARGGDYNEQFF. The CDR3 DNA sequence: TGTGCCAGCGCCCGGGGGGGCGATTACAATGAGCAGTTCTTC.

The CDR3 nucleotides are TGTGCCAGCAGCCCTTTCCGATCATATGGCTACACCTTC. Protein product: CASSPFRSYGYTF. The J gene is TRBJ1-2, the V gene TRBV7-9; D not certain. V lost 5 bases and J lost 5, with 12 bases in between. This CDR3 is built from 13 residues. Germline V gives CDR1 SEHNR, CDR2 FQNEAQ (reference sequence).

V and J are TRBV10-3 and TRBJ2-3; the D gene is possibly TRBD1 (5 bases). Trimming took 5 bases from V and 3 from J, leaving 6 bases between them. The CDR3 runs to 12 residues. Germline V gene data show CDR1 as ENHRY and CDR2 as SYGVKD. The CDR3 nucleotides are TGTGCCATCAGTCCAGGGACAGATACGCAGTATTTT. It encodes CAISPGTDTQYF.

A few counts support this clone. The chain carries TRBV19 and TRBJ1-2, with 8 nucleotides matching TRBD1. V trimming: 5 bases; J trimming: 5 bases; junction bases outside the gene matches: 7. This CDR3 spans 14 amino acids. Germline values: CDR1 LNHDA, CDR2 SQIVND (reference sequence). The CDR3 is CASSFPGTGYGYTF. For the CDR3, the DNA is TGTGCCAGTAGTTTCCCCGGGACAGGATATGGCTACACCTTC.

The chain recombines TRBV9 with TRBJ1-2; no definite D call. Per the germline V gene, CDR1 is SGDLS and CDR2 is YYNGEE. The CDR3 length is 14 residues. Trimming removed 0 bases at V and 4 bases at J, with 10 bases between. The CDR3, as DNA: TGTGCCAGCAGCGTAGGAGCGGAGCCCTATGGCTACACCTTC. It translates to CASSVGAEPYGYTF. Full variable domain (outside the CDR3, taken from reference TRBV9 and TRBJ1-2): DSGVTQTPKHLITATGQRVTLRCSPRSGDLSVYWYQQSLDQGLQFLIQYYNGEERAKGNILERFSAQQFPDLHSELNLSSLELGDSALYFCASSVGAEPYGYTFGSGTRLTVV.

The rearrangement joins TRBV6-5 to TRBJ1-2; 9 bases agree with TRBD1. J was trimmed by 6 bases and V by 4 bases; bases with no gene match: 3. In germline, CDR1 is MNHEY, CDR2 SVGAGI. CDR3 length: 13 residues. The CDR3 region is CASSWTGVDGYTF. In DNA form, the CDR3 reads TGTGCCAGCAGTTGGACAGGGGTTGATGGCTACACCTTC.

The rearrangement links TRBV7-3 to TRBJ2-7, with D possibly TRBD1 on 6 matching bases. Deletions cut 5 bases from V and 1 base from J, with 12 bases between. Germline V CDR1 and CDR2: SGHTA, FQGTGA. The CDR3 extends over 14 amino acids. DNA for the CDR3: TGTGCCAGCAGCCTCGATGACAGGTCCTACGAGCAGTACTTC. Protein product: CASSLDDRSYEQYF.

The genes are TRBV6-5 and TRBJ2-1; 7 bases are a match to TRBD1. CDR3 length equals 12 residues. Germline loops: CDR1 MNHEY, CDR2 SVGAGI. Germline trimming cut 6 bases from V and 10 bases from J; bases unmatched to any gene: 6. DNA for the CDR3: TGTGCCAGCAGACGACAGGGTTGGGAGCAGTTCTTC. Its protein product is CASRRQGWEQFF.

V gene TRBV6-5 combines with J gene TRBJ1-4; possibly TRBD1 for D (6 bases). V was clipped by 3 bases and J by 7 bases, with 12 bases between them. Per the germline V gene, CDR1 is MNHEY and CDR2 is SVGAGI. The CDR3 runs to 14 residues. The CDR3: CASSYGGVSEKLFF. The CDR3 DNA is TGTGCCAGCAGTTATGGGGGCGTCAGTGAAAAACTGTTTTTT.

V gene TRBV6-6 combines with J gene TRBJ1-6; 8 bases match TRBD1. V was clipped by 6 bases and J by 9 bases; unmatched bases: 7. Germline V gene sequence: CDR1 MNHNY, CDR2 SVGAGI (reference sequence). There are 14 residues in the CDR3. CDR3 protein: CASRRGQVASPLHF. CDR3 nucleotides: TGTGCCAGCAGAAGGGGACAGGTAGCTTCACCCCTCCACTTT.

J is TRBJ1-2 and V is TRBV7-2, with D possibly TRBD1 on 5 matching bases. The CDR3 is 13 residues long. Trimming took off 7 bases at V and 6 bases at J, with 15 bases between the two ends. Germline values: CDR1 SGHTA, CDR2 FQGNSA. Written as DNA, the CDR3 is TGTGCCAGCACCCTTGGTCAGGGAGATGGCTACACCTTC. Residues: CASTLGQGDGYTF. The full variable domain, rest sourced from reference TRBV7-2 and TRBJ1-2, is GAGVSQSPSNKVTEKGKDVELRCDPISGHTALYWYRQSLGQGLEFLIYFQGNSAPDKSGLPSDRFSAERTGGSVSTLTIQRTQQEDSAVYLCASTLGQGDGYTFGSGTRLTVV.

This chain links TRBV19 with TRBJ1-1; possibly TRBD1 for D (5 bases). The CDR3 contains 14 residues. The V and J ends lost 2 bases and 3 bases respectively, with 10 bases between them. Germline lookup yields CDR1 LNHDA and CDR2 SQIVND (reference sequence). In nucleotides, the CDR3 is TGTGCCAGTAGTATAAGGGGTCCGGACACTGAAGCTTTCTTT. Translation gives CASSIRGPDTEAFF. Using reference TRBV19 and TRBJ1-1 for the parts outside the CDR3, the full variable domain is DGGITQSPKYLFRKEGQNVTLSCEQNLNHDAMYWYRQDPGQGLRLIYYSQIVNDFQKGDIAEGYSVSREKKESFPLTVTSAQKNPTAFYLCASSIRGPDTEAFFGQGTRLTVV.

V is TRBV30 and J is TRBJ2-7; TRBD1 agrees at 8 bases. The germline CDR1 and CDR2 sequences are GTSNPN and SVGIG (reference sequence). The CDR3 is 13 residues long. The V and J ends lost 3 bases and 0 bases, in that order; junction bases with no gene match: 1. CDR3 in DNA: TGTGCCTGGAGGACAGGGGCCTCCTACGAGCAGTACTTC. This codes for CAWRTGASYEQYF.

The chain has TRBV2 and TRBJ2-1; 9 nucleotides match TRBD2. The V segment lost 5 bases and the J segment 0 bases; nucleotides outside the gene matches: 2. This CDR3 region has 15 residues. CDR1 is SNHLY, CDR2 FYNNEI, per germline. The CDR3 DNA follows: TGTGCCAGCAGTCTTAGCGGGAGCTCCTACAATGAGCAGTTCTTC. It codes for CASSLSGSSYNEQFF.

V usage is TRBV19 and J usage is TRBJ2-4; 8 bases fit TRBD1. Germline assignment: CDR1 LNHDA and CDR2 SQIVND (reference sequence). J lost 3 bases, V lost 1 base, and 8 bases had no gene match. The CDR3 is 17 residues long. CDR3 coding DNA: TGTGCCAGTAGTATAGCGGCACAGGGGGGAGGCAAAAACATTCAGTACTTC. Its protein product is CASSIAAQGGGKNIQYF.

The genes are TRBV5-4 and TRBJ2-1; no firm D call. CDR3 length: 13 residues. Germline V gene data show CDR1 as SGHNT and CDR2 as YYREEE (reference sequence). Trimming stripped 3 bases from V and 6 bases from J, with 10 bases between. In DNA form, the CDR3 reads TGTGCCAGCAGCTCGGGCGGCCGCAATGAGCAGTTCTTC. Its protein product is CASSSGGRNEQFF.

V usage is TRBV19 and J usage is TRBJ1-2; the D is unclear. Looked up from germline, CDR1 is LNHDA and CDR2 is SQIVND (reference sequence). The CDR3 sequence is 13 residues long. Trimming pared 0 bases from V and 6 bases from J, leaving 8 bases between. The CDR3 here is CASSIDRRNGYTF. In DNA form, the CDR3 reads TGTGCCAGTAGTATAGATAGAAGGAATGGCTACACCTTC. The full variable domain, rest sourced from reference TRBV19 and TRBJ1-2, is DGGITQSPKYLFRKEGQNVTLSCEQNLNHDAMYWYRQDPGQGLRLIYYSQIVNDFQKGDIAEGYSVSREKKESFPLTVTSAQKNPTAFYLCASSIDRRNGYTFGSGTRLTVV.

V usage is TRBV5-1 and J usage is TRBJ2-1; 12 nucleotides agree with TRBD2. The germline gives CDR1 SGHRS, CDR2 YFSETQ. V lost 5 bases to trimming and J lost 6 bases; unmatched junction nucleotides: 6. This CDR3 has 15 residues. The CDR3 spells CASSQLAGGRNEQFF. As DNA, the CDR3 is TGCGCCAGCAGTCAACTAGCGGGAGGACGCAATGAGCAGTTCTTC. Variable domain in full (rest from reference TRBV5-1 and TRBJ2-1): KAGVTQTPRYLIKTRGQQVTLSCSPISGHRSVSWYQQTPGQGLQFLFEYFSETQRNKGNFPGRFSGRQFSNSRSEMNVSTLELGDSALYLCASSQLAGGRNEQFFGPGTRLTVL.

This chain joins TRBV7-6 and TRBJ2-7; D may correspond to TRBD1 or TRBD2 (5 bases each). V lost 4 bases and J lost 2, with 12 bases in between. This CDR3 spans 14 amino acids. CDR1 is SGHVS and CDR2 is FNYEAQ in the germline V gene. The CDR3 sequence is CASSYGTRAYEQYF. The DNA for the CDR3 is TGTGCCAGCAGCTATGGGACCCGAGCCTACGAGCAGTACTTC.

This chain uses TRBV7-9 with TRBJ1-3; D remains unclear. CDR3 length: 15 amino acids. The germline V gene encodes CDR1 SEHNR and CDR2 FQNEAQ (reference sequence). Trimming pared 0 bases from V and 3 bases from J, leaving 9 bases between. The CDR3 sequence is CASSLASVGGNTIYF. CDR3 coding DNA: TGTGCCAGCAGCTTAGCTTCTGTAGGTGGAAACACCATATATTTT.

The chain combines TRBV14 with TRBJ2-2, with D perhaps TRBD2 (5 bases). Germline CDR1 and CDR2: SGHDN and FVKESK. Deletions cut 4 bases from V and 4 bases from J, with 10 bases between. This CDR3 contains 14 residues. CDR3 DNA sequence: TGTGCCAGCAGCCCGAGGGTGGCCACCGGGGAGCTGTTTTTT. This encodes CASSPRVATGELFF.

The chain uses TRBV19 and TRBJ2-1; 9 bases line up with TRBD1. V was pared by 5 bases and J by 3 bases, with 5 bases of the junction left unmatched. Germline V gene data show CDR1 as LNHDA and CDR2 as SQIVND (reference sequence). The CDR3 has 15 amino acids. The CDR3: CASSPRQGGYNEQFF. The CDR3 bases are TGTGCCAGTAGTCCAAGACAGGGGGGCTACAATGAGCAGTTCTTC.

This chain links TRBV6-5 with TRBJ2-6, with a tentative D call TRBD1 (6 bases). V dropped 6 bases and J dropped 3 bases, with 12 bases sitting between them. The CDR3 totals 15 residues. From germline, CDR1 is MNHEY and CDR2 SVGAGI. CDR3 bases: TGTGCCAGCAGCAGGGGTTCCTATGGGGCCAACGTCCTGACTTTC. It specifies CASSRGSYGANVLTF.

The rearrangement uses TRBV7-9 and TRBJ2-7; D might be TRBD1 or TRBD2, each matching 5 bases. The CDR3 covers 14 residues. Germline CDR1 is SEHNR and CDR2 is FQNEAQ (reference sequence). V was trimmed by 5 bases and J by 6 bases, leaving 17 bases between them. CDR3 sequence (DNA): TGTGCCAGCAGCCGCCGGGACCCCCTGGGCGAGCAGTACTTC. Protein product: CASSRRDPLGEQYF.

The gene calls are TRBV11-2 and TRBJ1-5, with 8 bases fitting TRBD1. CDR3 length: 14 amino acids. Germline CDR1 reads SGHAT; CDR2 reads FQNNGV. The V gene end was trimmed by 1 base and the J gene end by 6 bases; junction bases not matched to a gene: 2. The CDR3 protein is CASSLGQGRQPQHF. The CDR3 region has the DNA TGTGCCAGCAGCTTAGGACAGGGGCGTCAGCCCCAGCATTTT.